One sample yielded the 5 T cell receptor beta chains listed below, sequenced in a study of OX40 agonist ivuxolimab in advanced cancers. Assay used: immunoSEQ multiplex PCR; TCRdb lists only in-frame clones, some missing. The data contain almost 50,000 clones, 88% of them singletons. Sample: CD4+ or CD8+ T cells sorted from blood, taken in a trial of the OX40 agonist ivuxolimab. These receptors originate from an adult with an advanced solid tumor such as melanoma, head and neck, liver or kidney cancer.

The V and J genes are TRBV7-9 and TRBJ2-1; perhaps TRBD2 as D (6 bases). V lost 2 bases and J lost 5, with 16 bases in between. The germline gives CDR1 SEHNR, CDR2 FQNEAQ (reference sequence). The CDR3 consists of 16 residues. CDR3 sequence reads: CASSLPTGGADNEQFF. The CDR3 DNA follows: TGTGCCAGCAGCTTACCCACCGGCGGGGCAGACAATGAGCAGTTCTTC.

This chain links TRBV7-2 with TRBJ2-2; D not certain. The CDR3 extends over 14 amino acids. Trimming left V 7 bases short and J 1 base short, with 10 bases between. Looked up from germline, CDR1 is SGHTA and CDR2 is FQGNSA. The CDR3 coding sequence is TGTGCCAGCACCTACGACGGGAACACCGGGGAGCTGTTTTTT. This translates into CASTYDGNTGELFF.

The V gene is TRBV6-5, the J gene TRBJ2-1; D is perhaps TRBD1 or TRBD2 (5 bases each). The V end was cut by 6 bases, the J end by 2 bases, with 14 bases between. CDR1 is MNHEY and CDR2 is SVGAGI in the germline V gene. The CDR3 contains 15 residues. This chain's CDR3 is CASRSGTPAYNEQFF. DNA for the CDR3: TGTGCCAGCAGATCCGGGACCCCTGCCTACAATGAGCAGTTCTTC.

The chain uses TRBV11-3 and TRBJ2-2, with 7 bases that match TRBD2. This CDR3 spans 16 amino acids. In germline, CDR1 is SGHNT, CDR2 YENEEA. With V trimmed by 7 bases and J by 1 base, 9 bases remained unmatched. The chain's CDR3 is CASTWGGVRNTGELFF. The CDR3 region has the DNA TGTGCCAGCACCTGGGGAGGGGTTAGGAACACCGGGGAGCTGTTTTTT.

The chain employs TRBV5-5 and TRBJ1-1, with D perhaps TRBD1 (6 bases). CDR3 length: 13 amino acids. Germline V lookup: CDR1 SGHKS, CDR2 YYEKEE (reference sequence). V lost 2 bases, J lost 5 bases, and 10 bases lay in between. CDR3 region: CASSFTGMTEAFF. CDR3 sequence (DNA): TGTGCCAGCAGCTTTACAGGGATGACTGAAGCTTTCTTT.